This T cell receptor (beta chain) comes out of a study of blood T cells in healthy people across ages. This clonotype was seen more than once but under ten times. The use of a sample-barcoded 5' primer and a J-beta primer mix characterized a second PCR of 7 to 11 cycles. TCRdb independently ran MiXCR on the 5' RACE reads; one entry per CDR3 protein. Here the sample spans about 1.6 million distinct CDR3 sequences, roughly a third being singletons. CDR1 and CDR2 from the germline V gene are DFQATT and SNEGSKA (reference sequence). CDR3 size: 13 residues. Trimming cost V 3 bases and J 5 bases, with 11 bases left between them.

This sequence was found in a woman aged 25 to 45 in good health. The chain combines TRBV20-1 with TRBJ2-1; no firm D call. The sequenced sample consisted of blood. For the CDR3, the DNA is TGCAGTGCTAGTCATCCCCCTAACAATGAGCAGTTCTTC. Translated, it gives CSASHPPNNEQFF.